This T cell receptor beta chain was observed in a study of cytomegalovirus exposure and HLA in healthy donors. Broader study findings: Three of the chains that were CMV-associated were confirmed in vitro to be specific for CMV antigens. Despite most TCR sequences being rare, some public TCRs occurred in many donors.

Libraries were prepared by immunoSEQ multiplex PCR; TCRdb keeps only in-frame clonotypes and omits some of them. The sample shows approximately 60,000 clones, about 91% of them seen only once. Comments on this clone: Its antigen is not identified.

V shed 1 base, J shed 8 bases, and the junction held 7 bases outside the gene matches. Germline V gives CDR1 SEHNR, CDR2 FQNEAQ (reference sequence). The CDR3 totals 15 residues. V usage is TRBV7-9 and J usage is TRBJ2-3; 9 bases fit TRBD2. Sequenced: PBMCs. The source is a woman between 18 and 30 years old in good health and CMV-seronegative. The CDR3 loop is CASSLEAGGLGTQYF. The CDR3 DNA sequence: TGTGCCAGCAGCTTAGAAGCGGGGGGTTTGGGTACGCAGTATTTT.